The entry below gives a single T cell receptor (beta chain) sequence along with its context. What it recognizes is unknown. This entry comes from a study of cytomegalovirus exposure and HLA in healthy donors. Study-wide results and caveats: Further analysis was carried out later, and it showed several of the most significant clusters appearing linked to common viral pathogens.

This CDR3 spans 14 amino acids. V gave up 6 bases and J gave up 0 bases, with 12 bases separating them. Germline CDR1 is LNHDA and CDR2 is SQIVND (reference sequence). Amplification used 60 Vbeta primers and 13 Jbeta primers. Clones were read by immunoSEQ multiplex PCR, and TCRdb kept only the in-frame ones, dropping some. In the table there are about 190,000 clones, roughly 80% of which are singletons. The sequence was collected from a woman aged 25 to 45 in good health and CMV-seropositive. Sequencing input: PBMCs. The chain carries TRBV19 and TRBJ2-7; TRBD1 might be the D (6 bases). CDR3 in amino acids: CASRRRDNSYEQYF. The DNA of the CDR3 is TGTGCCAGTAGGCGCCGGGACAACTCCTACGAGCAGTACTTC. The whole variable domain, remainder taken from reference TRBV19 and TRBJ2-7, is DGGITQSPKYLFRKEGQNVTLSCEQNLNHDAMYWYRQDPGQGLRLIYYSQIVNDFQKGDIAEGYSVSREKKESFPLTVTSAQKNPTAFYLCASRRRDNSYEQYFGPGTRLTVT.